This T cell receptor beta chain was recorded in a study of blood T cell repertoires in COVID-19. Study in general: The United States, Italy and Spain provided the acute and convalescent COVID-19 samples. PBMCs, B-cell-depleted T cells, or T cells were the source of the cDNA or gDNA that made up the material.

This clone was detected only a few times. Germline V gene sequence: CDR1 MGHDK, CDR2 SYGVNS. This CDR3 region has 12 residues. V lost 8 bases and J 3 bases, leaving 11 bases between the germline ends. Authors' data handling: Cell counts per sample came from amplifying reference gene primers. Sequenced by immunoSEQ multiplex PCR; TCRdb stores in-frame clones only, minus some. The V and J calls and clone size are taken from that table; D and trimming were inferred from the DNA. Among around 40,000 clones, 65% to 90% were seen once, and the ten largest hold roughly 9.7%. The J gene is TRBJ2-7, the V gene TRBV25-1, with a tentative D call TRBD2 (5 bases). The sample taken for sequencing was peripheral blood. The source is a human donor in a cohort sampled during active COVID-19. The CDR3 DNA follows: TGTGCCAGCCGCGGGCCAGTCTACGAGCAGTACTTC. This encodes CASRGPVYEQYF.